Listed here is a single T cell receptor beta chain. CDR1 LGHNA and CDR2 YNFKEQ come from the germline V gene. V was cut by 0 bases and J by 4 bases, with 9 bases left in between. This CDR3 has 15 amino acids. TCRdb's copy holds only in-frame clones and misses some; the assay was immunoSEQ multiplex PCR. Here the sample spans hundreds of thousands of clones, around 74% being singletons. This record comes from a study of shared clonotypes between healthy human individuals. This clonotype was sampled from a woman in her thirties in good health. The chain couples TRBV4-2 to TRBJ2-2, with D perhaps matching TRBD2 (5 bases). The material sequenced was memory CD4+ T cells sorted from blood. As for subset: CD45RA-negative fraction. CDR3 residues: CASSQDKGSTGELFF. In DNA form, the CDR3 reads TGTGCCAGCAGCCAAGATAAAGGGAGCACCGGGGAGCTGTTTTTT.